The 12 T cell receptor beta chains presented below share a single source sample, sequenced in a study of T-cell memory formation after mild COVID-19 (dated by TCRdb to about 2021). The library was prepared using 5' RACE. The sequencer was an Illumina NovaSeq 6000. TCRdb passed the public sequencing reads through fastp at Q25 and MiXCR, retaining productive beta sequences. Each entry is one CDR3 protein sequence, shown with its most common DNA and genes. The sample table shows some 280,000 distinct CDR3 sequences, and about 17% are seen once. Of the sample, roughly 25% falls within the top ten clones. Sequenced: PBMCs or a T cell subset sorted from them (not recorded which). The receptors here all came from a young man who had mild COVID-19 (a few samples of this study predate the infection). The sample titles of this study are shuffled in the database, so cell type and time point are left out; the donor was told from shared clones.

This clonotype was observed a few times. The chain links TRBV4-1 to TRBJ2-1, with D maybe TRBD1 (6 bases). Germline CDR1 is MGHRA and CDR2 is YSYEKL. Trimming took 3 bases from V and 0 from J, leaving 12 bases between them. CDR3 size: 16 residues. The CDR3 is CASSHSQGSSYNEQFF. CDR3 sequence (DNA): TGCGCCAGCAGCCACTCCCAGGGGAGCTCCTACAATGAGCAGTTCTTC.

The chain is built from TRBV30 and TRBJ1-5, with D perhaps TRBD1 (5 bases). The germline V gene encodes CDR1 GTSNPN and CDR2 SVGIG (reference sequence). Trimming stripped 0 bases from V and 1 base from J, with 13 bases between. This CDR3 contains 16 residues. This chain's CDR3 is CAWSVRGFGSNQPQHF. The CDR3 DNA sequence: TGTGCCTGGAGTGTACGGGGGTTTGGGAGCAATCAGCCCCAGCATTTT.

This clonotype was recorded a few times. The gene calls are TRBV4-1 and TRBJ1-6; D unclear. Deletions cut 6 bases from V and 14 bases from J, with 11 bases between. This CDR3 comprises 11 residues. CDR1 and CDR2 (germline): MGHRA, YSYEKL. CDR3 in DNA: TGCGCCAGCAGGGCTTCTGGGGCCCTCCACTTT. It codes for CASRASGALHF.

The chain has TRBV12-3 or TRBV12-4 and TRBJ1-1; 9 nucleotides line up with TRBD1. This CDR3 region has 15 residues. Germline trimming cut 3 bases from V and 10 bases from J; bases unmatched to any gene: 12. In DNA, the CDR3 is TGTGCCAGCAGTTTTAGAGGGACAGGGTCTTTTTCAGCTTTCTTT. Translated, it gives CASSFRGTGSFSAFF.

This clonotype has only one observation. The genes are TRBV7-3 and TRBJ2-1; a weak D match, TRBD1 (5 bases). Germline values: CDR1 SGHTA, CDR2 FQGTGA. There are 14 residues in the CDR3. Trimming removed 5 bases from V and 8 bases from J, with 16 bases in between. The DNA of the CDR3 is TGTGCCAGCAGCCAGGGAATTCTGCCACATGAGCAGTTCTTC. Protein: CASSQGILPHEQFF. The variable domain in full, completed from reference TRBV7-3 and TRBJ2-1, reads GAGVSQTPSNKVTEKGKYVELRCDPISGHTALYWYRQSLGQGPEFLIYFQGTGAADDSGLPNDRFFAVRPEGSVSTLKIQRTERGDSAVYLCASSQGILPHEQFFGPGTRLTVL.

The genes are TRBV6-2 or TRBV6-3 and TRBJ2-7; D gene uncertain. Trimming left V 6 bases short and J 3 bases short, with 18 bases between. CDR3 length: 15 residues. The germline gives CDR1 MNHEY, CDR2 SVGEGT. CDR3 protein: CASSQNPLLDYEQYV. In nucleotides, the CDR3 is TGTGCCAGCAGCCAAAATCCACTTCTCGACTACGAGCAGTACGTC.

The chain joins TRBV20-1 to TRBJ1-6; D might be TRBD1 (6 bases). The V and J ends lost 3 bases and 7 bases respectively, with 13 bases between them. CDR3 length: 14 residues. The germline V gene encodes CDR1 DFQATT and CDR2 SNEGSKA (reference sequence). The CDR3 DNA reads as TGCAGTGCTAGGAGGGGGGGCGCAAATTCACCCCTCCACTTT. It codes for CSARRGGANSPLHF.

CDR3 sequence: CASSSGGAGHTQYF. The DNA of the CDR3 is TGTGCCAGCAGTTCCGGGGGGGCGGGCCATACGCAGTATTTT. The chain uses TRBV6-5 and TRBJ2-3; TRBD2 agrees at 8 bases. Germline V gene sequence: CDR1 MNHEY, CDR2 SVGAGI. The CDR3 length is 14 residues. With 4 bases clipped from V and 7 bases from J, the junction kept 7 bases outside the gene matches.

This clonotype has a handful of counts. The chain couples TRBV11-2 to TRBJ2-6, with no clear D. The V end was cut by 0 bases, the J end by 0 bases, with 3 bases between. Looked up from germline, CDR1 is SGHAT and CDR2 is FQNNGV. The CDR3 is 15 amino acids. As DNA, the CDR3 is TGTGCCAGCAGCTTAGAGAGCTCTGGGGCCAACGTCCTGACTTTC. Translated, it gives CASSLESSGANVLTF.

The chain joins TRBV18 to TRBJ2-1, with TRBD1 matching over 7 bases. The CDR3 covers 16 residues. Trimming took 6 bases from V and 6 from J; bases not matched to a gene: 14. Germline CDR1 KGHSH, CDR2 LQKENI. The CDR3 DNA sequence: TGTGCCAGCTCCCTGACTGACAGGGTCTCGTTCAATGAGCAGTTCTTC. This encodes CASSLTDRVSFNEQFF.

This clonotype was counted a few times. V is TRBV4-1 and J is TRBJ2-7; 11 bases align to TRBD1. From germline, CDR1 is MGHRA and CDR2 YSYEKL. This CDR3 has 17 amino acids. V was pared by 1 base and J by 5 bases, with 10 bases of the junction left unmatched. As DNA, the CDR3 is TGCGCCAGCAGCCAAGGAATTCCGGGACAGGGGGGCCACGAGCAGTACTTC. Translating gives CASSQGIPGQGGHEQYF.

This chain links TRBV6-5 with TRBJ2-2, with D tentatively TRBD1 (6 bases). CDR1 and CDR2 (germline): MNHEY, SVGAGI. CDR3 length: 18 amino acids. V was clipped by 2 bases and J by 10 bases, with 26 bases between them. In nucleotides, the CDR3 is TGTGCCAGCAGTTACAGTGCCCCCGCCGGGACCAGGGGCGAGGAGCTGTTTTTT. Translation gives CASSYSAPAGTRGEELFF.